This T cell receptor beta chain was captured by sequencing in a study of T cell responses to AZD1222 COVID-19 vaccine. Study background: Second-dose intervals of approximately 4 or approximately 12 weeks were pooled.

Germline V gives CDR1 WSHSY, CDR2 SAAADI. V lost 2 bases and J 4 bases, leaving 10 bases between the germline ends. The CDR3 has 14 residues. Data came from immunoSEQ multiplex PCR; TCRdb stores just in-frame clones and leaves some out. This sample yields more than 110,000 clones, of which under 95% are seen a single time; around 2.7% belongs to the top ten. Whole-study findings and limits: In a largely white British group with more females than males, clonal diversity was possibly underestimated. The breadth and depth of Spike-specific TCRs increased once two AZD1222 doses had been given.

Notes on this clone: Its antigen remains unknown.

The sequence was obtained from an adult in good health. The rearrangement joins TRBV10-2 to TRBJ2-3; D perhaps matches TRBD2 (6 bases). The sample was peripheral blood, taken on day 0 of AZD1222 vaccination. The CDR3: CASSEAGLADTQYF. DNA for the CDR3: TGCGCCAGCAGTGAGGCGGGGTTAGCAGATACGCAGTATTTT.